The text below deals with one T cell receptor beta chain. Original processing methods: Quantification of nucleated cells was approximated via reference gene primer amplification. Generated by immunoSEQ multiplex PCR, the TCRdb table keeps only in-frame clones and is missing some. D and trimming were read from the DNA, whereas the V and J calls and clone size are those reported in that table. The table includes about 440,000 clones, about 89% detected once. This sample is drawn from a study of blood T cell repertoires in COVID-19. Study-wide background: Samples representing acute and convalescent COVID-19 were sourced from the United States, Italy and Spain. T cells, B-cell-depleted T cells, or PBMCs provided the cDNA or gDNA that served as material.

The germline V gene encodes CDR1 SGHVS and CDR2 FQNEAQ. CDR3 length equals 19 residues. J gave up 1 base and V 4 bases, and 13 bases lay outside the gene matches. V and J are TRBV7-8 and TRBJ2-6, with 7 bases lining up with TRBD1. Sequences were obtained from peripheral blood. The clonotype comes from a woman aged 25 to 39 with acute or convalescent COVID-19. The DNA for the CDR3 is TGTGCCAGCAGCTCCATCCCAGGGGGTTCATTTTCTGGGGCCAACGTCCTGACTTTC. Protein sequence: CASSSIPGGSFSGANVLTF. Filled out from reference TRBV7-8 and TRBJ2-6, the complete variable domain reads GAGVSQSPRYKVAKRGQDVALRCDPISGHVSLFWYQQALGQGPEFLTYFQNEAQLDKSGLPSDRFFAERPEGSVSTLKIQRTQQEDSAVYLCASSSIPGGSFSGANVLTFGAGSRLTVL.